What follows are 14 T cell receptor beta chains derived from one specimen sequenced in a study of blood T cell repertoires in COVID-19. The protocol was immunoSEQ multiplex PCR, while the TCRdb copy is restricted to in-frame clones and leaves out a portion. This sample has around 60,000 clones, with roughly 84% found just once. Sequenced input: peripheral blood. The source is a man in his sixties with COVID-19, enrolled during active disease.

This chain links TRBV6-1 with TRBJ1-5, with a weak D call TRBD1 (5 bases). Germline assignment: CDR1 MNHNS and CDR2 SASEGT. The CDR3 consists of 14 residues. V shed 1 base and J shed 5 bases, with 9 bases lying between them. In nucleotides, the CDR3 is TGTGCCAGCAGTGAAGTGCGGGGGGATCAGCCCCAGCATTTT. It yields the protein CASSEVRGDQPQHF.

The chain has TRBV29-1 and TRBJ1-3; possible D gene TRBD1, 5 bases. The CDR3 runs to 14 residues. V gave up 4 bases and J gave up 0 bases, with 10 bases separating them. The V gene's germline CDR1 is SQVTM and CDR2 ANQGSEA. The CDR3 DNA sequence: TGCAGCGTTGGGGCAGACAGCTCTGGAAACACCATATATTTT. It encodes CSVGADSSGNTIYF.

The rearrangement links TRBV11-2 to TRBJ2-2, with TRBD2 matching 8 bases. This CDR3 region has 14 residues. The trim removed 3 bases at V and 7 bases at J, leaving 4 bases unmatched. Germline lookup yields CDR1 SGHAT and CDR2 FQNNGV. CDR3 DNA sequence: TGTGCCAGCAGCTTTCGGGGGGGCCACGGGGAGCTGTTTTTT. It yields the protein CASSFRGGHGELFF.

The sample holds one count of this clone. This sequence joins TRBV6-5 and TRBJ1-2; D unresolved. Trimming pared 6 bases from V and 4 bases from J, leaving 15 bases between. There are 14 residues in the CDR3. The germline V gene encodes CDR1 MNHEY and CDR2 SVGAGI. The CDR3 DNA is TGTGCCAGCAGAGACTCGGGAGGTGGCTATGGCTACACCTTC. Protein product: CASRDSGGGYGYTF.

V is TRBV7-9 and J is TRBJ2-5, with D maybe TRBD2 (6 bases). This CDR3 spans 17 amino acids. Germline loops: CDR1 SEHNR, CDR2 FQNEAQ (reference sequence). Trimming cost V 5 bases and J 1 base, with 20 bases left between them. This CDR3 is CASSRYLGTPTQETQYF. The CDR3 DNA follows: TGTGCCAGCAGCCGCTACCTCGGGACTCCCACCCAAGAGACCCAGTACTTC. The whole variable domain, filled in from reference TRBV7-9 and TRBJ2-5, reads DTGVSQNPRHKITKRGQNVTFRCDPISEHNRLYWYRQTLGQGPEFLTYFQNEAQLEKSRLLSDRFSAERPKGSFSTLEIQRTEQGDSAMYLCASSRYLGTPTQETQYFGPGTRLLVL.

The chain has TRBV24-1 and TRBJ2-3, with D perhaps TRBD2 (6 bases). V lost 9 bases to trimming and J lost 3 bases, with 18 bases between them. This CDR3 spans 15 amino acids. The germline gives CDR1 KGHDR, CDR2 SFDVKD. The CDR3 nucleotides read TGTGCCACCGGGAGAGCGGGCGAAGGGACAGATACGCAGTATTTT. Its translation: CATGRAGEGTDTQYF.

V gene TRBV5-3 combines with J gene TRBJ1-4; maybe TRBD1 (5 bases). TRBV5-3 is marked as an open reading frame, function uncertain. Trimming took off 3 bases at V and 8 bases at J, with 8 bases between the two ends. The CDR3 contains 12 residues. The CDR3 bases are TGTGCCAGAAGCTACAAGGGGGAAAAACTGTTTTTT. It codes for CARSYKGEKLFF.

The V and J genes are TRBV7-3 and TRBJ2-1; 9 bases match TRBD1. V lost 2 bases to trimming and J lost 4 bases; unmatched junction nucleotides: 3. CDR3 size: 15 residues. Looked up from germline, CDR1 is SGHTA and CDR2 is FQGTGA. CDR3 sequence (DNA): TGTGCCAGCAGCTTAGGACAGGGGATATACAATGAGCAGTTCTTC. Its translation: CASSLGQGIYNEQFF.

The V call is TRBV5-1, the J call TRBJ2-7, with D perhaps matching TRBD1 (6 bases). Germline assignment: CDR1 SGHRS and CDR2 YFSETQ. V shed 4 bases and J shed 8 bases, with 10 bases lying between them. The CDR3 sequence is 11 residues long. CDR3 sequence reads: CASSPDRKQYF. The DNA for the CDR3 is TGCGCCAGCAGCCCAGACAGGAAGCAGTACTTC.

The chain employs TRBV24-1 and TRBJ1-2, with D unclear. The V end was cut by 3 bases, the J end by 0 bases, with 10 bases between. Germline V gives CDR1 KGHDR, CDR2 SFDVKD. The CDR3 totals 15 residues. CDR3 nucleotides: TGTGCCACCAGTGATAGTCGACTAGCTAACTATGGCTACACCTTC. This translates into CATSDSRLANYGYTF.

The chain combines TRBV29-1 with TRBJ2-1, with D possibly TRBD2 on 5 matching bases. Trimming shortened V by 3 bases and J by 10 bases, and 10 bases separated the two germline ends. Germline CDR1 is SQVTM and CDR2 is ANQGSEA. The CDR3 is made up of 11 amino acids. The CDR3 loop is CSVDDYSEQFF. CDR3 in DNA: TGCAGCGTTGATGACTATTCCGAGCAGTTCTTC.

The chain employs TRBV14 and TRBJ2-7, with 8 bases that match TRBD2. Germline CDR1 SGHDN, CDR2 FVKESK. V lost 2 bases, J lost 7 bases, and 4 bases stayed unmatched. The CDR3 covers 13 residues. CDR3 coding DNA: TGTGCCAGCAGCCAAATGGGACTAGGGGAGCAGTACTTC. It translates to CASSQMGLGEQYF.

This chain joins TRBV7-6 and TRBJ1-6, with D unresolved. CDR3 size: 19 residues. The V end lost 1 base, the J end lost 0 bases, and 16 bases lay between the germline ends. CDR1 is SGHVS and CDR2 is FNYEAQ in the germline V gene. This chain's CDR3 is CASSLDWGVRSSYNSPLHF. CDR3 coding DNA: TGTGCCAGCAGCTTAGATTGGGGAGTCAGATCCTCCTATAATTCACCCCTCCACTTT.

The count of this clone is one. Other DNA sequences in this sample translate to the same CDR3. V is TRBV24-1 and J is TRBJ2-1, with 8 nucleotides matching TRBD2. Germline CDR1 KGHDR, CDR2 SFDVKD. CDR3 length equals 15 residues. Unmatched junction bases numbered 5, after V lost 7 bases and J lost 1 base. In nucleotides, the CDR3 is TGTGCCACCAGGGGGGCTAGCGGGTCCTACAATGAGCAGTTCTTC. Protein sequence: CATRGASGSYNEQFF.